The 19 T cell receptor beta chains reported below all come from one sample, sequenced in a study of blood T cells in healthy people across ages. Primers used in a second PCR of roughly 7 to 12 cycles were a sample-barcoded 5' primer and a J-beta primer mix. TCRdb processed the 5' RACE reads anew with MiXCR; each CDR3 protein has one entry. The profile shows roughly 930,000 distinct CDR3 sequences, approximately 49% of them singletons. Sample: blood. The origin of the receptors is a man younger than 45 in good health.

V gene TRBV9 combines with J gene TRBJ2-3; TRBD1 might be the D (6 bases). V was trimmed by 4 bases and J by 0 bases, leaving 15 bases between them. The CDR3 is 16 amino acids. Germline CDR1 SGDLS, CDR2 YYNGEE. CDR3 region: CASSHDRFGSTDTQYF. In DNA, the CDR3 is TGTGCCAGCAGCCACGACAGGTTTGGAAGCACAGATACGCAGTATTTT.

V is TRBV20-1 and J is TRBJ1-1, with 7 bases aligning to TRBD1. The trim removed 7 bases at V and 7 bases at J, leaving 9 bases unmatched. The length of the CDR3 is 12 residues. Germline lookup yields CDR1 DFQATT and CDR2 SNEGSKA (reference sequence). As DNA, the CDR3 is TGCAGTGGGCAGGGGGGCACTATTGAAGCTTTCTTT. Its protein product is CSGQGGTIEAFF.

This chain joins TRBV5-1 and TRBJ1-5; D is undetermined. The DNA end favors TRBJ2-3, so the J call may be wrong. This CDR3 is built from 13 residues. Germline assignment: CDR1 SGHRS and CDR2 YFSETQ. CDR3 residues: CASGSDNNQPQYF. CDR3 sequence (DNA): TGCGCCAGCGGCTCCGATAATAATCAGCCCCAGTATTTT.

The chain has TRBV29-1 and TRBJ2-1, with D possibly matching TRBD1 (6 bases). Trimming took 5 bases from V and 9 from J, leaving 14 bases between them. CDR1 and CDR2 (germline): SQVTM, ANQGSEA. This CDR3 region has 12 residues. The CDR3 coding sequence is TGCAGCGTTAAAGCCCAGGGGACTGAGCAGTTCTTC. This codes for CSVKAQGTEQFF.

A few counts support this clonotype. This chain connects TRBV6-1 to TRBJ2-7; possible D gene TRBD1, 5 bases. The end of the DNA is better explained by TRBJ2-5, so the J call may be wrong. In germline, CDR1 is MNHNS, CDR2 SASEGT. The CDR3 extends over 15 amino acids. CDR3 sequence: CASSEVLFRVGTQYF. CDR3 in DNA: TGTGCCAGCAGTGAGGTGCTTTTCAGGGTTGGGACCCAGTACTTC.

The chain couples TRBV6-2 or TRBV6-3 to TRBJ2-5; D may be TRBD1 or TRBD2 (5 bases each). V was shortened by 5 bases and J by 11 bases, with 18 bases between the two germline ends. CDR1 is MNHEY, CDR2 SVGEGT, per germline. The CDR3 is 13 amino acids. The CDR3 coding sequence is TGTGCCAGCAGTCGGGGACCGACTCAGGTGCAGTACTTC. Amino acid sequence: CASSRGPTQVQYF.

The rearrangement uses TRBV2 and TRBJ2-1, with D perhaps matching TRBD2 (6 bases). This CDR3 has 15 amino acids. Germline assignment: CDR1 SNHLY and CDR2 FYNNEI. The ends were cut back, 7 bases at V and 5 bases at J, with 18 bases in the middle. The chain's CDR3 is CASTLEGLLDNEQFF. In DNA, the CDR3 is TGTGCCAGCACTCTCGAGGGACTCCTAGACAATGAGCAGTTCTTC.

This clonotype turned up a few times. This rearrangement joins TRBV29-1 to TRBJ2-7; the match to TRBD2 covers 7 bases. The J call is uncertain, as TRBJ2-5 better fits the DNA end. CDR1 and CDR2 (germline): SQVTM, ANQGSEA. The length of the CDR3 is 14 residues. CDR3 sequence: CSVVSAGDRETQYF. The CDR3 DNA is TGCAGCGTTGTTTCGGCGGGAGATCGGGAGACCCAGTACTTC.

This clonotype was seen a few times. V is TRBV25-1 and J is TRBJ2-7, with a weak D call TRBD2 (6 bases). The CDR3 length is 12 residues. Germline V gene sequence: CDR1 MGHDK, CDR2 SYGVNS. V lost 6 bases to trimming and J lost 3 bases, with 9 bases between them. DNA for the CDR3: TGTGCCAGCAGGGAGGGCGGCTACGAGCAGTACTTC. Protein: CASREGGYEQYF.

The chain uses TRBV3-1 and TRBJ2-3, with 7 bases matching TRBD2. J gave up 0 bases and V 2 bases, and 11 bases lay outside the gene matches. This CDR3 has 18 amino acids. Germline lookup yields CDR1 LGHDT and CDR2 YNNKEL (reference sequence). CDR3 DNA sequence: TGTGCCAGCAGCCAACTATCTAGCGGCGTTTCAAGCACAGATACGCAGTATTTT. Translated: CASSQLSSGVSSTDTQYF.

The V gene is TRBV6-2 or TRBV6-3, the J gene TRBJ2-3, with 16 bases aligning to TRBD2. The V gene's germline CDR1 is MNHEY and CDR2 SVGEGT. V lost 4 bases to trimming and J lost 8 bases; unmatched junction nucleotides: 3. CDR3 length: 15 amino acids. Here the CDR3 reads CASSWGLAGGTTQYF. CDR3 in DNA: TGTGCCAGCAGTTGGGGACTAGCGGGGGGGACTACGCAGTATTTT.

The chain employs TRBV6-1 and TRBJ2-1; D gene uncertain. With 2 bases removed from V and 0 bases from J, the gap between germline ends came to 11 bases. Germline loops: CDR1 MNHNS, CDR2 SASEGT. This CDR3 is built from 16 residues. The CDR3 loop is CASSESPTLSYNEQFF. The CDR3 DNA reads TGTGCCAGCAGTGAATCCCCTACCCTCTCCTACAATGAGCAGTTCTTC.

Here the CDR3 reads CASSYVGQLTYEQYF. The CDR3 nucleotides are TGTGCCAGCAGTTACGTGGGACAGCTAACCTACGAGCAGTACTTC. This chain uses TRBV6-2 or TRBV6-3 with TRBJ2-7; 7 bases match TRBD1. This CDR3 has 15 residues. CDR1 is MNHEY and CDR2 is SVGEGT in the germline V gene. V dropped 2 bases and J dropped 2; count of bases not matched to a gene: 6.

Many counts were recorded for this clonotype. The chain links TRBV5-1 to TRBJ2-5; TRBD1 matches at 10 bases. Germline-derived CDR1 and CDR2 are SGHRS and YFSETQ. V dropped 4 bases and J dropped 1; count of bases not matched to a gene: 4. The CDR3 length is 15 residues. Here the CDR3 DNA reads TGCGCCAGCAGCGCTAGACAGGGGGCCCAAGAGACCCAGTACTTC. Translating gives CASSARQGAQETQYF.

This clonotype has a handful of counts. The chain combines TRBV13 with TRBJ1-2, with D possibly matching TRBD1 (6 bases). The CDR3 totals 14 residues. Trimming took 8 bases from V and 3 from J, leaving 16 bases between them. Per the germline V gene, CDR1 is PRHDT and CDR2 is FYEKMQ (reference sequence). CDR3 sequence (DNA): TGTGCCAGCGGAGGGGGAGAGGGGGACTATGGCTACACCTTC. Amino acid sequence: CASGGGEGDYGYTF.

This clonotype was detected only a few times. The chain carries TRBV3-1 and TRBJ1-1; TRBD1 matches at 7 bases. Germline assignment: CDR1 LGHDT and CDR2 YNNKEL (reference sequence). The trim removed 4 bases at V and 1 base at J, leaving 9 bases unmatched. The CDR3 sequence is 16 residues long. CDR3 sequence reads: CASSPQTGMRNTEAFF. The DNA of the CDR3 is TGTGCCAGCAGCCCCCAGACAGGGATGAGGAACACTGAAGCTTTCTTT.

This clonotype came up a few times. V usage is TRBV4-1 and J usage is TRBJ2-7; D unclear. The CDR3 has 15 residues. Trimming took off 4 bases at V and 0 bases at J, with 13 bases between the two ends. In germline, CDR1 is MGHRA, CDR2 YSYEKL. Here the CDR3 DNA reads TGCGCCAGCAGCCTTCGGACGGGTCACTCCTACGAGCAGTACTTC. It encodes CASSLRTGHSYEQYF.

This clonotype was seen repeatedly, ten times or more. The CDR3 DNA follows: TGTGCCATATACACGGATCGTGATGGGGGCGAGCAGTACTTC. Residues: CAIYTDRDGGEQYF. V is TRBV10-3 and J is TRBJ2-7; D is possibly TRBD1 or TRBD2 (5 bases each). Germline loops: CDR1 ENHRY, CDR2 SYGVKD. Trimming pared 9 bases from V and 6 bases from J, leaving 21 bases between. This CDR3 has 14 amino acids.

V usage is TRBV6-1 and J usage is TRBJ2-7; 9 nucleotides agree with TRBD1. The CDR3 spans 16 residues. The J segment lost 0 bases and the V segment lost 7 bases, leaving 10 bases of the junction unmatched. Looked up from germline, CDR1 is MNHNS and CDR2 is SASEGT. CDR3: CASTSPGQGISYEQYF. CDR3 coding DNA: TGTGCCAGCACTTCACCCGGACAGGGGATCTCCTACGAGCAGTACTTC.